This T cell receptor beta chain was observed in a study of T-cell reconstitution after alpha-beta-depleted transplantation in children. Study-level findings and limits: Several hundred graft clones that had expanded were reportedly the source of alpha-beta T cells about two months after transplant. At the one-year point after transplant, T-cell counts and TCRbeta diversity were found to come mostly from T cells that had been newly produced. High day-60 TCRbeta diversity in some patients came from surviving recipient T cells and thymic progenitors.

Per germline, CDR1 SGHKS and CDR2 YYEKEE (reference sequence). CDR3 length: 13 amino acids. Trimming pared 2 bases from V and 3 bases from J, leaving 9 bases between. As concerns this clonotype: As yet, its antigen is unknown.

Preparation of the TCRbeta library involved a method that used unique molecular identifiers. Via MiXCR, TCRdb re-called the PCR reads, giving one row per CDR3 protein. This table holds 250,000 to 400,000 distinct CDR3 sequences, around 20% found once. The receptor's source is a male patient younger than 18 who had a stem cell transplant for acute lymphoblastic leukemia, so the T cells may come from the graft donor. The material sequenced was PBMCs, mostly from graft donor cells, taken 180 days after TCRalphabeta/CD19-depleted stem cell transplant. V gene TRBV5-5 combines with J gene TRBJ2-7; D ambiguous. Here the CDR3 DNA reads TGTGCCAGCAGCTTTAACGGGTACTACGAGCAGTACTTC. This translates into CASSFNGYYEQYF.